One sample yielded the 7 T cell receptor beta chains listed below, sequenced in a study of identifying expanded T cells in peripheral blood (dated by TCRdb to between 2017 and 2020). Receptors were amplified or captured by the immunoSEQ multiplex PCR assay. TCRdb re-hosts the immuneACCESS table, in-frame sequences only. Its copies lack some clones; in the studies checked, an unresolved V gene accounts for under half of them, and the cause for the rest is not known. This sample gives tens of thousands of clones in total; about 88% of them show up just once. Of the sample, around 17% is held by the ten largest clones. The source material was blood. Source of these receptors: a person aged 18 to 75 in good health.

This clone was counted a single time. The chain combines TRBV2 with TRBJ2-2; D possibly corresponds to TRBD1 (6 bases). The germline V and J ends were trimmed by 6 bases and 4 bases, with 21 bases remaining between them. CDR1 and CDR2 (germline): SNHLY, FYNNEI. The CDR3 length is 17 residues. In nucleotides, the CDR3 is TGTGCCAGCAGGATAATCCCCACAGGGCGACGCACCGGGGAGCTGTTTTTT. Encoded protein: CASRIIPTGRRTGELFF. Variable domain in full (rest from reference TRBV2 and TRBJ2-2): EPEVTQTPSHQVTQMGQEVILRCVPISNHLYFYWYRQILGQKVEFLVSFYNNEISEKSEIFDDQFSVERPDGSNFTLKIRSTKLEDSAMYFCASRIIPTGRRTGELFFGEGSRLTVL.

The chain combines TRBV19 with TRBJ1-2, with D uncertain. Germline assignment: CDR1 LNHDA and CDR2 SQIVND (reference sequence). The CDR3 contains 14 residues. The V end lost 3 bases, the J end lost 4 bases, and 12 bases lay between the germline ends. The CDR3 spells CASSIGLTPYGYTF. CDR3 nucleotide sequence: TGTGCCAGTAGTATTGGGTTGACCCCCTATGGCTACACCTTC.

This clone was seen a few times. The chain recombines TRBV2 with TRBJ1-6; perhaps TRBD1 as D (5 bases). V was pared by 11 bases and J by 4 bases, with 9 bases between. CDR3 length equals 12 residues. Germline-derived CDR1 and CDR2 are SNHLY and FYNNEI. The DNA for the CDR3 is TGTGCCGGCACAGGTTATAATTCACCCCTCCACTTT. It yields the protein CAGTGYNSPLHF.

This rearrangement joins TRBV28 to TRBJ2-3; TRBD1 matches at 10 bases. The CDR3 runs to 15 residues. J gave up 4 bases and V 5 bases, and 6 bases lay outside the gene matches. The germline CDR1 and CDR2 sequences are MDHEN and SYDVKM. This CDR3 reads CASSRPGTGADTQYF. The CDR3 nucleotides read TGTGCCAGCAGTCGTCCCGGGACAGGGGCAGATACGCAGTATTTT.

This chain uses TRBV15 with TRBJ2-1; weak D call: TRBD2 (9 bases). Germline CDR1 and CDR2: LNHNV and YYDKDF (reference sequence). This CDR3 is built from 23 residues. V was pared by 0 bases and J by 4 bases, with 34 bases between. The CDR3 loop is CATSRDPGSGTGQAGGPYNEQFF. Here the CDR3 DNA reads TGTGCCACCAGCAGAGATCCCGGGTCCGGGACAGGACAAGCGGGGGGCCCGTACAATGAGCAGTTCTTC.

J is TRBJ2-3 and V is TRBV6-5, with unresolved D. The CDR3 extends over 14 amino acids. Germline values: CDR1 MNHEY, CDR2 SVGAGI. V gave up 0 bases and J gave up 6 bases, with 10 bases separating them. CDR3 sequence: CASSYSSVGDTQYF. CDR3 bases: TGTGCCAGCAGTTACTCGTCGGTCGGCGATACGCAGTATTTT.

The chain uses TRBV27 and TRBJ2-1, with D unclear. The length of the CDR3 is 14 residues. V lost 4 bases, J lost 6 bases, and 13 bases lay in between. Per germline, CDR1 MNHEY and CDR2 SMNVEV (reference sequence). CDR3 DNA sequence: TGTGCCAGCAGTTCCCGCTACCTCTCCAATGAGCAGTTCTTC. Its protein is CASSSRYLSNEQFF.